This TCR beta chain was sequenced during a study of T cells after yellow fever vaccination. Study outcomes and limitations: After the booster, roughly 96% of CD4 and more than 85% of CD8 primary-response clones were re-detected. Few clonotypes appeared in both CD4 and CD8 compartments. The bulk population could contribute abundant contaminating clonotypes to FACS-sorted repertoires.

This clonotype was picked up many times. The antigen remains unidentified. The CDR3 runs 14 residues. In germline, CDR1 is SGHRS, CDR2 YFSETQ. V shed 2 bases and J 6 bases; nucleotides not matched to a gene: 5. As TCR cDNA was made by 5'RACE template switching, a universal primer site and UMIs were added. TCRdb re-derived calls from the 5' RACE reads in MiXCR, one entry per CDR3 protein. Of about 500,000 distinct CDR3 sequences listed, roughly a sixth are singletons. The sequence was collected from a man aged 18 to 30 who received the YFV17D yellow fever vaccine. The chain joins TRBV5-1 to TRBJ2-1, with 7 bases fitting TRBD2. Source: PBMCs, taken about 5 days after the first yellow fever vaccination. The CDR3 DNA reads TGCGCCAGCAGCTTTGGGGCTAGCGGCAATGAGCAGTTCTTC. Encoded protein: CASSFGASGNEQFF. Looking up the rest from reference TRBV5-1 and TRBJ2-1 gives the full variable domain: KAGVTQTPRYLIKTRGQQVTLSCSPISGHRSVSWYQQTPGQGLQFLFEYFSETQRNKGNFPGRFSGRQFSNSRSEMNVSTLELGDSALYLCASSFGASGNEQFFGPGTRLTVL.